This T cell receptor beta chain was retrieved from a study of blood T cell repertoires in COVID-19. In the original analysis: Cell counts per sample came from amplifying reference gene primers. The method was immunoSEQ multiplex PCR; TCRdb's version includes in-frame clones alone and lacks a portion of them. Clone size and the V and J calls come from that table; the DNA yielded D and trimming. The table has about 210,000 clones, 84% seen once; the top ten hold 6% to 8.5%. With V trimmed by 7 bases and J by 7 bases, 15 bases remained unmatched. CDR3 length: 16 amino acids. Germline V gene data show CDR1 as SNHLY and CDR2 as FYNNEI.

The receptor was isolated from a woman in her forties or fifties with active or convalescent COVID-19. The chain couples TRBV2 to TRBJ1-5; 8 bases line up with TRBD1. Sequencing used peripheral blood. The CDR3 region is CASTTSSGQGAQPQHF. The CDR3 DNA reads TGTGCCAGCACCACTAGTTCTGGGCAGGGGGCCCAGCCCCAGCATTTT.